This T cell receptor beta chain was recovered during a study of blood T cell dynamics during melanoma immunotherapy. Study at large: First-line therapy was either pembrolizumab or nivolumab with ipilimumab for metastatic melanoma.

The assay was immunoSEQ multiplex PCR, and TCRdb's table has in-frame clones only and misses some. The sample lists some 4,900 clones; 75% to 90% were seen once. This sample's time point: pre-treatment baseline. Sampling occurred pretreatment (T0) and at week 3 (W3), after cycle one of checkpoint blockade. Response was assessed by RECIST 1.1 at 12 weeks, except a couple of rapid progressors. Patients had no prior systemic cancer treatment, immunosuppressants or other active cancers. The V gene end was trimmed by 4 bases and the J gene end by 2 bases; junction bases not matched to a gene: 2. The CDR3 runs 14 residues. The germline V gene encodes CDR1 SGHTA and CDR2 FQGTGA.

This sample comprised blood, obtained from a patient treated with checkpoint blockade. This chain links TRBV7-3 with TRBJ2-3; TRBD1 aligns across 8 bases. The clonotype originates from a human donor with melanoma. The CDR3 bases are TGTGCCAGCAGCTCGGGACAGGCCACAGATACGCAGTATTTT. Amino acids: CASSSGQATDTQYF.